Below, 10 T cell receptor beta chains from the same sample are listed, as sequenced in a study of T cell clonotyping in hematopoietic cell transplantation. The time point is: recipient sample about 28 days before transplant, after cytoreduction. Assay: immunoSEQ multiplex PCR; the TCRdb copy retains only in-frame clones and omits some. In the table there are about 43,000 clones, 85% of which are singletons. Sequencing was performed on peripheral blood mononuclear cells, taken before stem cell transplant. The receptor source for this set is a man in his sixties with acute myeloid leukemia. Some clones in this sample may be carry-over from other donors' samples.

The chain carries TRBV28 and TRBJ2-1; 11 positions agree with TRBD2. The CDR3 extends over 15 amino acids. CDR1 and CDR2 (germline): MDHEN, SYDVKM. V lost 6 bases, J lost 7 bases, and 8 bases stayed unmatched. CDR3: CASRAQTSGKNEQFF. CDR3 sequence (DNA): TGTGCCAGCAGGGCCCAGACTAGCGGGAAGAATGAGCAGTTCTTC. The full variable domain, its missing parts supplied by reference TRBV28 and TRBJ2-1, is DVKVTQSSRYLVKRTGEKVFLECVQDMDHENMFWYRQDPGLGLRLIYFSYDVKMKEKGDIPEGYSVSREKKERFSLILESASTNQTSMYLCASRAQTSGKNEQFFGPGTRLTVL.

The chain has TRBV4-1 and TRBJ2-5; TRBD2 aligns across 7 bases. The junction had 13 bases not matched to a gene; V was cut back by 4 bases and J by 2 bases. Per germline, CDR1 MGHRA and CDR2 YSYEKL. This CDR3 comprises 17 residues. The CDR3, as DNA: TGCGCCAGCAGCCGAGGAGGACTAGTAAGGCGGCAAGAGACCCAGTACTTC. Amino acids: CASSRGGLVRRQETQYF.

CDR3 region: CASSASERYGYTF. CDR3 in DNA: TGTGCCAGCAGTGCTTCCGAGCGATATGGCTACACCTTC. The rearrangement uses TRBV6-1 and TRBJ1-2; no clear D. The CDR3 sequence is 13 residues long. Trimming removed 4 bases from V and 5 bases from J, with 11 bases in between. Germline lookup yields CDR1 MNHNS and CDR2 SASEGT.

The chain uses TRBV7-2 and TRBJ2-5, with 7 bases fitting TRBD2. The CDR3 has 17 residues. V shed 5 bases and J 1 base; nucleotides not matched to a gene: 13. CDR1 SGHTA and CDR2 FQGNSA come from the germline V gene. The CDR3, as DNA: TGTGCCAGCAGCCAAAGTACTTGGACTAGGGGCCAAGAGACCCAGTACTTC. It yields the protein CASSQSTWTRGQETQYF.

This sequence joins TRBV11-2 and TRBJ2-7, with D tentatively TRBD1 or TRBD2 (5 bases each). From germline, CDR1 is SGHAT and CDR2 FQNNGV. The CDR3 length is 15 residues. Trimming removed 3 bases from V and 3 bases from J, with 15 bases in between. The CDR3 DNA follows: TGTGCCAGCAGCTTCAGGGAGCAGGGCTACTACGAGCAGTACTTC. This gives the protein CASSFREQGYYEQYF.

The V call is TRBV28, the J call TRBJ1-6; TRBD1 matches at 7 bases. The CDR3 runs to 14 residues. Germline-derived CDR1 and CDR2 are MDHEN and SYDVKM. V lost 3 bases to trimming and J lost 7 bases; unmatched junction nucleotides: 3. The CDR3 bases are TGTGCCAGCAGTTTGGCAGGGGGGAATTCACCCCTCCACTTT. Its protein is CASSLAGGNSPLHF.

This chain links TRBV7-6 with TRBJ2-3; the match to TRBD2 covers 11 bases. CDR1 and CDR2 from the germline V gene are SGHVS and FNYEAQ. The V and J ends lost 5 bases and 5 bases, in that order; junction bases with no gene match: 9. The CDR3 length is 16 residues. The CDR3 region has the DNA TGTGCCAGCAGCGCAGTACTAGCGGGGGAATTAGATACGCAGTATTTT. It translates to CASSAVLAGELDTQYF.

This clone showed up just once. V usage is TRBV9 and J usage is TRBJ2-7; a possible D gene is TRBD2 (5 bases). The CDR3 runs to 13 residues. V was cut by 4 bases and J by 3 bases, with 11 bases left in between. CDR1 SGDLS and CDR2 YYNGEE come from the germline V gene. The CDR3 DNA sequence: TGTGCCAGCAGCCAACATACTAGCTACGAGCAGTACTTC. Translation gives CASSQHTSYEQYF. Supplemented by reference TRBV9 and TRBJ2-7, the full variable domain reads DSGVTQTPKHLITATGQRVTLRCSPRSGDLSVYWYQQSLDQGLQFLIQYYNGEERAKGNILERFSAQQFPDLHSELNLSSLELGDSALYFCASSQHTSYEQYFGPGTRLTVT.

This chain uses TRBV7-8 with TRBJ2-5; 9 bases align to TRBD2. Trimming at V came to 5 bases and at J to 9 bases, leaving 7 bases not matched to a gene. The CDR3 spans 13 residues. Germline-derived CDR1 and CDR2 are SGHVS and FQNEAQ. This chain's CDR3 is CASSPAGGQAQYF. The DNA of the CDR3 is TGTGCCAGCAGCCCTGCGGGGGGGCAGGCCCAGTACTTC.

This chain uses TRBV7-3 with TRBJ2-3, with 8 positions matching TRBD2. Germline V gives CDR1 SGHTA, CDR2 FQGTGA. This CDR3 spans 16 amino acids. J lost 0 bases, V lost 5 bases, and 7 bases had no gene match. The CDR3 reads CASSEPLAGSTDTQYF. DNA for the CDR3: TGTGCCAGCAGCGAACCATTAGCGGGGAGCACAGATACGCAGTATTTT.